This entry concerns a single T cell receptor (beta chain). The antigen remains unidentified. These data come from a study of shared clonotypes between healthy human individuals. Study observations and caveats: Sharing across a few donors was seen in 4.5% to 6.5% of naive CD4 clonotypes. What naive subsets generally showed was a larger estimated richness than memory subsets showed.

A deep-level run was used for the assay. The method was immunoSEQ multiplex PCR; TCRdb's version includes in-frame clones alone and lacks a portion of them. The sample carries more than 550,000 clones, roughly 72% recorded once. Everyone who donated was a Caucasian adult who lived in Nashville, Tennessee. This clonotype originated in a woman aged 30 to 39 in good health. Sequenced input: memory CD4+ T cells sorted from blood. Subset here: CD45RA-negative fraction.

The CDR3 bases are TGTGCCAGCAGCTTGCATGACCCGGGACTAGCGGGACCAGATACGCAGTATTTT. Translating it yields CASSLHDPGLAGPDTQYF. This rearrangement joins TRBV11-2 to TRBJ2-3; 13 bases agree with TRBD2. Germline V CDR1 and CDR2: SGHAT, FQNNGV. Trimming took 3 bases from V and 4 from J; bases not matched to a gene: 10. The CDR3 covers 18 residues.